This is a list of T cell receptor beta chains from one sample in a study of cytomegalovirus exposure and HLA in healthy donors. TCRdb keeps only in-frame clones here, not all; method: immunoSEQ multiplex PCR. The data show 95,000 to 150,000 clones, around three fifths seen once. Material for sequencing was PBMCs. These receptors originate from a woman between 40 and 55 years old in good health and CMV-seropositive. Each CDR3 is given with its conserved first and last residue. D genes are given only for firm matches. Rows may omit the clone size; those that give it use once, few, many or a size class.

-,TRBJ1-5,TRBV19,-,TGTGCCAGTAGTATAACCGGGACATTTTTGGAGCCCCAGCATTTT,CASSITGTFLEPQHF
TRBD2,TRBJ2-3,TRBV9,-,TGTGCCAGCAGCGTAGAAGTTAGCGGGAGTGGAGGGGATACGCAGTATTTT,CASSVEVSGSGGDTQYF
-,TRBJ1-4,TRBV18,-,TGTGCCAGCTCACGGTCCGGGGAGCGTTCCGAAAAACTGTTTTTT,CASSRSGERSEKLFF
-,TRBJ2-7,TRBV6-1,-,TGTGCCAGCGTTATAAGGGGCGAGCAGTACTTC,CASVIRGEQYF
TRBD1,TRBJ2-5,TRBV7-9,-,TGTGCCAGCAGCTTAGGGGACTACAGGGGGCTCTTGCAAGAGACCCAGTACTTC,CASSLGDYRGLLQETQYF
TRBD2,TRBJ2-1,TRBV7-6,few,TGTGCCAGCAGCTTAGGAGCGGGGTACCACAATGAGCAGTTCTTC,CASSLGAGYHNEQFF
-,TRBJ1-2,TRBV28,-,TGTGCCAGCAGTGGGGGGAACTATGGCTACACCTTC,CASSGGNYGYTF
TRBD1,TRBJ1-2,TRBV5-6,-,TGTGCCAGCGTTCCCGGGACAGGAAACTATGGCTACCCCTTC,CASVPGTGNYGYPF
-,TRBJ1-2,TRBV14,-,TGTGCCAGCAGCCCCGGGGGAATGAGGGGCTACACCTTC,CASSPGGMRGYTF
-,TRBJ1-4,TRBV18,-,TGTGCCAGCTCACTTCAGGGAAGTCATGAAAAACTGTTTTTT,CASSLQGSHEKLFF
TRBD1,TRBJ1-4,TRBV25-1,-,TGTGCCAGCACCGCCGGACAGGGGGGGACTAATGAAAAACTGTTTTTT,CASTAGQGGTNEKLFF
TRBD1,TRBJ1-4,TRBV6-1,-,TGTGCCAGCAGTGATGGGACAGGGTTTCCAGGAAAACTGTTTTTT,CASSDGTGFPGKLFF
TRBD1,TRBJ2-3,TRBV28,few,TGTGCCAGCAACCAGGGGGTGGGTGGGGATACGCAGTATTTT,CASNQGVGGDTQYF
TRBD2,TRBJ2-2,TRBV27,-,TGTGCCAGCAGCCTACTTTTACTAGGCAAGCGGGAGAACACCGGGGAGCTGTTTTTT,CASSLLLLGKRENTGELFF
-,TRBJ2-7,TRBV5-1,-,TGCGCCAGCGGTCTAGCGCCGGGTTCAGTCGAGCAGTACTTC,CASGLAPGSVEQYF
TRBD1,TRBJ2-1,TRBV11-1,-,TGTGCCAGCAGCTTACGCCGGGACAGGGGCCACAATGAGCAGTTCTTC,CASSLRRDRGHNEQFF
-,TRBJ2-3,TRBV28,-,TGTGCCAGCAGTCTAAGACTGAAGTCTAGCACAGATACGCAGTATTTT,CASSLRLKSSTDTQYF
TRBD2,TRBJ2-5,TRBV28,-,TGTGCCAGCAGTTTAGCGGGAGCGGGGGAGACCCAGTACTTC,CASSLAGAGETQYF
-,TRBJ2-7,TRBV19,-,TGTGCCAGTAGTCCTGACTTGGGTTACGAGCAGTACTTC,CASSPDLGYEQYF
TRBD2,TRBJ2-5,TRBV5-4,few,TGTGCCAGCAGCTTGAGTTTAAGGACTAGCGGGAGCCAAGAGACCCAGTACTTC,CASSLSLRTSGSQETQYF
-,TRBJ2-7,TRBV25-1,few,TGTGCCAGCAGTGAGAGGCAGGAAGCGGTGCAGTGGGACGAGCAGTACTTC,CASSERQEAVQWDEQYF
-,TRBJ2-3,TRBV28,once,TGTGCCAGCAGTTCCGATGGACTATTCACAGATACGCAGTATTTT,CASSSDGLFTDTQYF
TRBD1,TRBJ1-2,TRBV7-9,-,TGTGCCAGCAGCCCCGGACAGGGGCGGAATGGCTACACCTTC,CASSPGQGRNGYTF
-,TRBJ1-6,TRBV7-6,-,TGTGCCAGCAGCGCCCACCCAGGGGAAAATTCACCCCTCCACTTT,CASSAHPGENSPLHF
-,TRBJ1-2,TRBV7-2,-,TGTGCCAGCAGCCCGGATTGGCAGGGGAACTATGGCTACACCTTC,CASSPDWQGNYGYTF
TRBD1,TRBJ1-1,TRBV29-1,few,TGCAGCGGGTCGGGACAGATGAACACTGAAGCTTTCTTT,CSGSGQMNTEAFF
TRBD2,TRBJ2-1,TRBV19,-,TGTGCCAGTAGTACACCAAGGACTAGCGGGAGGCACAATGAGCAGTTCTTC,CASSTPRTSGRHNEQFF
-,TRBJ1-1,TRBV11-3,-,TGTGCCAGCAGCTTGCGGGGCCATACTGAAGCTTTCTTT,CASSLRGHTEAFF
-,TRBJ1-1,TRBV5-4,few,TGTGCCAGCAGCTTGGGGAGGACTGAAGCTTTCTTT,CASSLGRTEAFF
-,TRBJ2-5,TRBV20-1,-,TGCAGTGCATACAGGGATGAGACCCAGTACTTC,CSAYRDETQYF
-,TRBJ2-7,TRBV5-1,-,TGCGCCAGCAGCTTGGGGGCAGGGGAGACCTACGAGCAGTACTTC,CASSLGAGETYEQYF
-,TRBJ2-1,TRBV5-4,-,TGTGCCAGCAGCTTGGTCGGTAGCCCCAACAATGAGCAGTTCTTC,CASSLVGSPNNEQFF
TRBD1,TRBJ2-3,TRBV5-4,-,TGTGCCAGCAGCTTGGGGGGACCGGGACAGGGATCTTCTACGCAGTATTTT,CASSLGGPGQGSSTQYF
TRBD2,TRBJ2-5,TRBV5-6,few,TGTGCCAGCAGGGACGGGCTAGCGGGAGTCGGGGAGACCCAGTACTTC,CASRDGLAGVGETQYF
-,TRBJ2-3,TRBV14,-,TGTGCCAGCAGCCAAGACTTCCGGGTTCCTCAAACAGATACGCAGTATTTT,CASSQDFRVPQTDTQYF
-,TRBJ1-1,TRBV2,-,TGTGCCAGCAGTGAACGGGGTGATTTCACTGAAGCTTTCTTT,CASSERGDFTEAFF
-,TRBJ1-4,TRBV10-1,few,TGCGCCAGCAGTGAGTCGACGGCAGGGATGGATGAAAAACTGTTTTTT,CASSESTAGMDEKLFF
TRBD2,TRBJ2-3,TRBV6-1,-,TGTGCCACCCTACTAGCGGGGGGCACAGATACGCAGTATTTT,CATLLAGGTDTQYF
TRBD2,TRBJ2-7,TRBV7-9,-,TGTGCCAGCACCGCCGCCCCTAGCGGGAGTGGTGAGCAGTACTTC,CASTAAPSGSGEQYF
-,TRBJ1-5,TRBV10-3,-,TGTGCCATCAGTGCAGACAGCCGCGGTCAGCCCCAGCATTTT,CAISADSRGQPQHF
TRBD2,TRBJ2-3,TRBV9,few,TGTGCCAGCAGCGTGTCCGGGCTAGCGGGACCAAAAGATACGCAGTATTTT,CASSVSGLAGPKDTQYF
-,TRBJ2-7,TRBV14,-,TGTGCCAGCAGCCAAGATGCGGGGACCGAGCAGTACTTC,CASSQDAGTEQYF
-,TRBJ1-5,TRBV27,-,TGTGCCAGCAGTACGCGGAGCAATCAGCCCCAGCATTTT,CASSTRSNQPQHF
-,TRBJ1-1,TRBV6-6,few,TGTGCCAGCAGTTACTCTTGGCAGGGTGTAGCCACTGAAGCTTTCTTT,CASSYSWQGVATEAFF
-,TRBJ2-6,TRBV18,once,TGTGCCAGCTCACTAGGGGTCTCTGGGGCCAACGTCCTGACTTTC,CASSLGVSGANVLTF
-,TRBJ1-3,TRBV7-6,-,TGTGCCAGCAGCTTAGACGGACAGATCTCTGGAAACACCATATATTTT,CASSLDGQISGNTIYF
-,TRBJ1-1,TRBV2,-,TGTGCCAGCAGGGAGGCGGACACTGAAGCTTTCTTT,CASREADTEAFF
-,TRBJ2-5,TRBV5-1,-,TGCGCCAGCAGCCCCGGGGCTGGCGGGATGCAAGAGACCCAGTACTTC,CASSPGAGGMQETQYF
-,TRBJ2-2,TRBV9,-,TGTGCCAGCAGCCCGAGGGACACCGCGAACACCGGGGAGCTGTTTTTT,CASSPRDTANTGELFF
-,TRBJ1-2,TRBV7-2,-,TGTGCCAGCAGCTTAGCGAGGGGGGGCGGCTACACCTTC,CASSLARGGGYTF
TRBD2,TRBJ2-7,TRBV5-6,-,TGTGCCAGCAGCAGGACTAGCGGGGGATCCTACGAGCAGTACTTC,CASSRTSGGSYEQYF
-,TRBJ1-2,TRBV7-9,-,TGTGCCAGCAGCTTAGACAGGCATGGCTACACCTTC,CASSLDRHGYTF
TRBD1,TRBJ2-5,TRBV7-9,few,TGTGCCAGCAGCCCCCGGACAGGGGAAGAGACCCAGTACTTC,CASSPRTGEETQYF
TRBD1,TRBJ1-5,TRBV7-2,few,TGTGCCAGCAGCCCCTCGACAGGGGGCTATCAGCCCCAGCATTTT,CASSPSTGGYQPQHF
TRBD1,TRBJ1-6,TRBV25-1,-,TGTGCCAGCAGTGAATCCAGGGGGCACTCCTATAATTCACCCCTCCACTTT,CASSESRGHSYNSPLHF